Below are 7 T cell receptor beta chains sequenced from a single sample in a study of blood T cell repertoires in COVID-19. Sequencing was performed with immunoSEQ multiplex PCR; in TCRdb, only in-frame clones are kept and a portion is missing. The repertoire holds around 250,000 clones, with approximately 90% as singletons. Sequences were obtained from PBMCs or T cells enriched from blood (not recorded which). Every receptor here comes from a woman in her thirties with acute COVID-19.

The CDR3 sequence: CASSQAVGGQGLDTQYF. DNA for the CDR3: TGTGCCAGCAGCCAAGCTGTCGGGGGACAGGGGTTAGATACGCAGTATTTT. The genes are TRBV3-1 (or the pseudogene TRBV3-2) and TRBJ2-3; 10 nucleotides align to TRBD1. The J segment lost 5 bases and the V segment lost 1 base, leaving 9 bases of the junction unmatched. CDR1 is LGHDT, CDR2 YNNKEL, per germline (reference sequence). The CDR3 contains 17 residues.

The V call is TRBV14, the J call TRBJ1-1; possibly TRBD1 for D (5 bases). The length of the CDR3 is 13 residues. Germline V gene lookup returns CDR1 SGHDN and CDR2 FVKESK. Trimming removed 2 bases at V and 5 bases at J, with 9 bases between. This CDR3 reads CASSQWGGTEAFF. The CDR3 region has the DNA TGTGCCAGCAGCCAATGGGGGGGAACTGAAGCTTTCTTT.

The chain joins TRBV4-3 to TRBJ1-2, with 9 bases identical to TRBD1. Looked up from germline, CDR1 is LGHNA and CDR2 is YSLEER. The junction had 8 bases not matched to a gene; V was cut back by 3 bases and J by 6 bases. CDR3 length equals 15 residues. CDR3 region: CASSHTQGAGDGYTF. The CDR3 DNA is TGCGCCAGCAGCCATACACAGGGGGCAGGTGATGGCTACACCTTC.

This clone was seen only once. The chain is built from TRBV29-1 and TRBJ2-1; the match to TRBD1 covers 9 bases. Germline values: CDR1 SQVTM, CDR2 ANQGSEA. The CDR3 consists of 15 residues. The trim removed 6 bases at V and 6 bases at J, leaving 12 bases unmatched. The CDR3 DNA follows: TGCAGCGTGGGGGCAGGGACAGGGATGTTCAATGAGCAGTTCTTC. Protein sequence: CSVGAGTGMFNEQFF.

The CDR3 coding sequence is TGTGCCACCAGGGACAGGGGGAACACTGAAGCTTTCTTT. Protein: CATRDRGNTEAFF. This sequence joins TRBV10-3 and TRBJ1-1; 10 nucleotides match TRBD1. This CDR3 comprises 13 residues. The ends lost 10 bases at V and 1 base at J; junction bases unmatched: 3. The germline V gene has CDR1 ENHRY and CDR2 SYGVKD.

This rearrangement joins TRBV25-1 to TRBJ1-1; tentatively, D is TRBD1 (5 bases). Germline CDR1 is MGHDK and CDR2 is SYGVNS. The CDR3 spans 16 residues. Trimming took 0 bases from V and 6 from J, leaving 17 bases between them. Here the CDR3 reads CASSEYFSGPGAEAFF. CDR3 in DNA: TGTGCCAGCAGTGAATATTTCTCAGGGCCTGGCGCTGAAGCTTTCTTT.

CDR3 protein: CASSLRQGAWDYGYTF. The CDR3 DNA is TGTGCCAGTAGTCTAAGACAGGGGGCGTGGGACTATGGCTACACCTTC. The chain employs TRBV19 and TRBJ1-2, with TRBD1 matching 10 bases. The V segment lost 5 bases and the J segment 3 bases; nucleotides outside the gene matches: 9. In germline, CDR1 is LNHDA, CDR2 SQIVND (reference sequence). The CDR3 has 16 residues.